One sample yielded the 22 T cell receptor beta chains listed below, sequenced in a study of graft-versus-host responses after intestinal transplantation. The repertoire was sequenced with immunoSEQ multiplex PCR; TCRdb's copy has only in-frame clones and lacks some. This sample has about 92,000 clones, with roughly four fifths found just once. Their antigens are not known. The sample was unstimulated CD8+ T cells sorted from spleen or lymph node cells, taken before intestinal transplant. The receptor source for this set is a human donor who received an intestinal transplant.

The chain combines TRBV9 with TRBJ2-1; D perhaps matches TRBD2 (5 bases). V gave up 0 bases and J gave up 2 bases, with 15 bases separating them. Germline loops: CDR1 SGDLS, CDR2 YYNGEE. This CDR3 comprises 17 residues. CDR3 region: CASSVGGRFSPYNEQFF. The CDR3 DNA is TGTGCCAGCAGCGTAGGTGGGAGATTCTCACCCTACAATGAGCAGTTCTTC.

The gene calls are TRBV11-2 and TRBJ1-1; 10 bases are a match to TRBD1. This CDR3 is 17 amino acids long. The J segment lost 1 base and the V segment lost 0 bases, leaving 5 bases of the junction unmatched. Germline V gene lookup returns CDR1 SGHAT and CDR2 FQNNGV. The CDR3 DNA follows: TGTGCCAGCAGCTTAGAAAGACAGGGGGCATCGAACACTGAAGCTTTCTTT. Its translation: CASSLERQGASNTEAFF.

J is TRBJ1-1 and V is TRBV10-3; 7 bases line up with TRBD1. Germline V gene lookup returns CDR1 ENHRY and CDR2 SYGVKD. This CDR3 has 13 amino acids. V trimming: 4 bases; J trimming: 7 bases; junction bases outside the gene matches: 6. DNA for the CDR3: TGTGCCATCAGTGGGGGACAGCCTATTGAAGCTTTCTTT. Amino acids: CAISGGQPIEAFF.

The chain has TRBV5-5 and TRBJ1-5; D unclear. This CDR3 has 15 residues. Trimming shortened V by 4 bases and J by 5 bases, and 16 bases separated the two germline ends. CDR1 and CDR2 (germline): SGHKS, YYEKEE (reference sequence). The CDR3 loop is CASSPEWVGYQPQHF. The CDR3 region has the DNA TGTGCCAGCAGCCCTGAATGGGTAGGGTATCAGCCCCAGCATTTT.

V usage is TRBV10-3 and J usage is TRBJ2-5; 9 bases line up with TRBD2. The CDR3 is made up of 13 amino acids. J lost 5 bases, V lost 6 bases, and 4 bases had no gene match. Germline CDR1 is ENHRY and CDR2 is SYGVKD. The CDR3 region has the DNA TGTGCCATCAGGCGGGGGGGCTTGGAGACCCAGTACTTC. It is translated as CAIRRGGLETQYF.

This clone was recorded a few times. This chain connects TRBV11-2 to TRBJ2-1; weak D call: TRBD1 (5 bases). The CDR3 length is 13 residues. Germline CDR1 SGHAT, CDR2 FQNNGV. The V and J ends lost 0 bases and 6 bases respectively, with 6 bases between them. This CDR3 is CASSLDQGNEQFF. CDR3 in DNA: TGTGCCAGCAGCTTAGATCAGGGCAATGAGCAGTTCTTC.

The J gene is TRBJ1-1, the V gene TRBV11-2; 12 nucleotides line up with TRBD1. Trimming at V came to 3 bases and at J to 7 bases, leaving 3 bases not matched to a gene. Germline loops: CDR1 SGHAT, CDR2 FQNNGV. The CDR3 sequence is 14 residues long. CDR3 in DNA: TGTGCCAGCAGCTTCGGGACAGGGGGCGATGAAGCTTTCTTT. It encodes CASSFGTGGDEAFF.

The chain joins TRBV5-1 to TRBJ2-7, with 8 bases fitting TRBD2. The length of the CDR3 is 16 residues. Losses at the gene ends were 4 bases for V and 5 bases for J; bases not matched to a gene: 14. CDR1 is SGHRS, CDR2 YFSETQ, per germline. The chain's CDR3 is CASSARGSGVLDEQYF. In DNA form, the CDR3 reads TGCGCCAGCAGCGCTCGAGGTAGCGGGGTTCTGGACGAGCAGTACTTC.

This chain links TRBV28 with TRBJ2-7; a possible D gene is TRBD2 (6 bases). The V gene lost 7 bases and the J gene lost 4 bases, with 23 bases spanning the gap. Germline V gene sequence: CDR1 MDHEN, CDR2 SYDVKM. This CDR3 has 16 residues. The CDR3 DNA sequence: TGTGCCAGCACCCCCTCGGTGGTGGACTACGTTTACGAGCAGTACTTC. Amino acid sequence: CASTPSVVDYVYEQYF. The full variable domain, completed using reference TRBV28 and TRBJ2-7, is DVKVTQSSRYLVKRTGEKVFLECVQDMDHENMFWYRQDPGLGLRLIYFSYDVKMKEKGDIPEGYSVSREKKERFSLILESASTNQTSMYLCASTPSVVDYVYEQYFGPGTRLTVT.

The CDR3 loop is CASSFGTEYNEQFF. CDR3 coding DNA: TGTGCCAGCAGCTTCGGGACAGAATACAATGAGCAGTTCTTC. The genes are TRBV7-3 and TRBJ2-1; 7 bases match TRBD1. V was pared by 3 bases and J by 4 bases, with 3 bases of the junction left unmatched. Looked up from germline, CDR1 is SGHTA and CDR2 is FQGTGA. The CDR3 sequence is 14 residues long. The variable domain in full, completed from reference TRBV7-3 and TRBJ2-1, reads GAGVSQTPSNKVTEKGKYVELRCDPISGHTALYWYRQSLGQGPEFLIYFQGTGAADDSGLPNDRFFAVRPEGSVSTLKIQRTERGDSAVYLCASSFGTEYNEQFFGPGTRLTVL.

This clone showed up just a few times. The rearrangement uses TRBV6-5 and TRBJ1-6, with D perhaps matching TRBD1 (6 bases). The V end was cut by 5 bases, the J end by 7 bases, with 15 bases between. CDR1 and CDR2 (germline): MNHEY, SVGAGI. The CDR3 runs 15 residues. The CDR3 spells CASSPPRTVNSPLHF. Written as DNA, the CDR3 is TGTGCCAGCAGTCCCCCCCGGACAGTGAATTCACCCCTCCACTTT.

J is TRBJ2-7 and V is TRBV7-9; D is ambiguous. The germline V gene has CDR1 SEHNR and CDR2 FQNEAQ (reference sequence). V was clipped by 5 bases and J by 4 bases, with 9 bases between them. This CDR3 is 12 amino acids long. The CDR3 DNA sequence: TGTGCCAGCAGCGATGTACAGTACGAGCAGTACTTC. This codes for CASSDVQYEQYF.

The gene calls are TRBV2 and TRBJ1-1; D not certain. Trimming took 6 bases from V and 0 from J, leaving 5 bases between them. The CDR3 is made up of 12 amino acids. Germline values: CDR1 SNHLY, CDR2 FYNNEI. The CDR3 region has the DNA TGTGCCAGCAGCACCATGAACACTGAAGCTTTCTTT. Protein sequence: CASSTMNTEAFF.

J is TRBJ1-1 and V is TRBV9; D gene unclear. The V end lost 0 bases, the J end lost 0 bases, and 6 bases lay between the germline ends. CDR3 size: 14 residues. Germline V gene data show CDR1 as SGDLS and CDR2 as YYNGEE. The CDR3 reads CASSVAAMNTEAFF. CDR3 coding DNA: TGTGCCAGCAGCGTAGCAGCGATGAACACTGAAGCTTTCTTT.

J is TRBJ1-5 and V is TRBV19; D possibly corresponds to TRBD1 (6 bases). The length of the CDR3 is 17 residues. The ends were cut back, 3 bases at V and 2 bases at J, with 17 bases in the middle. Germline V gene lookup returns CDR1 LNHDA and CDR2 SQIVND (reference sequence). The CDR3 protein is CASSISATSGGNQPQHF. As DNA, the CDR3 is TGTGCCAGTAGTATCTCGGCCACCTCAGGGGGCAATCAGCCCCAGCATTTT.

V and J are TRBV6-6 and TRBJ1-4, with D unresolved. The CDR3 runs to 12 residues. Germline V gene lookup returns CDR1 MNHNY and CDR2 SVGAGI (reference sequence). With 3 bases removed from V and 5 bases from J, the gap between germline ends came to 4 bases. CDR3 DNA: TGTGCCAGCAGTTATGGAAATGAAAAACTGTTTTTT. It is translated as CASSYGNEKLFF.

This clone was recorded once. CDR3 in amino acids: CASSLEGQGLMNTEAFF. Written as DNA, the CDR3 is TGCGCCAGCAGCTTGGAGGGACAGGGTTTGATGAACACTGAAGCTTTCTTT. The chain combines TRBV5-1 with TRBJ1-1, with 9 bases identical to TRBD1. The V and J ends lost 0 bases and 0 bases, in that order; junction bases with no gene match: 6. CDR1 SGHRS and CDR2 YFSETQ come from the germline V gene. The CDR3 has 17 amino acids. Full variable domain (remainder filled in from reference TRBV5-1 and TRBJ1-1): KAGVTQTPRYLIKTRGQQVTLSCSPISGHRSVSWYQQTPGQGLQFLFEYFSETQRNKGNFPGRFSGRQFSNSRSEMNVSTLELGDSALYLCASSLEGQGLMNTEAFFGQGTRLTVV.

The genes are TRBV11-3 and TRBJ2-1; 11 bases fit TRBD1. V lost 5 bases to trimming and J lost 6 bases; unmatched junction nucleotides: 9. The CDR3 totals 16 residues. Germline CDR1 SGHNT, CDR2 YENEEA. The CDR3 DNA sequence: TGTGCCAGCAGCCCAGAAGCCGGGACAGGGGGCAATGAGCAGTTCTTC. This sequence encodes CASSPEAGTGGNEQFF.

The chain joins TRBV5-1 to TRBJ2-4; a weak D match, TRBD2 (6 bases). Between the trimmed V and J ends, which lost 4 bases and 3 bases, there was a span of 17 bases. The CDR3 totals 16 residues. Germline CDR1 is SGHRS and CDR2 is YFSETQ. The CDR3 spells CASSAPGTYDKNIQYF. CDR3 nucleotides: TGCGCCAGCAGCGCACCGGGGACTTACGACAAAAACATTCAGTACTTC.

The CDR3 nucleotides are TGTGCCAGCAGTGGGTTGTTCGGAGAGGAGCAGTACTTC. Protein product: CASSGLFGEEQYF. The rearrangement links TRBV25-1 to TRBJ2-7; no clear D gene. This CDR3 contains 13 residues. Germline V gene lookup returns CDR1 MGHDK and CDR2 SYGVNS. V lost 4 bases and J lost 7, with 14 bases in between.

Remarks on this clone: The identical CDR3 is also encoded by other nucleotide sequences in the sample. This chain links TRBV7-9 with TRBJ2-2; D not resolved. The CDR3 length is 12 residues. The V end was cut by 1 base, the J end by 6 bases, with 3 bases between. The germline gives CDR1 SEHNR, CDR2 FQNEAQ (reference sequence). DNA for the CDR3: TGTGCCAGCAGCTTAGGTGCCGGGGAGCTGTTTTTT. Translation: CASSLGAGELFF. The full variable domain, completed using reference TRBV7-9 and TRBJ2-2, is DTGVSQNPRHKITKRGQNVTFRCDPISEHNRLYWYRQTLGQGPEFLTYFQNEAQLEKSRLLSDRFSAERPKGSFSTLEIQRTEQGDSAMYLCASSLGAGELFFGEGSRLTVL.

The CDR3 is CASSMSTFTSYEQYF. CDR3 sequence (DNA): TGTGCCAGTAGTATGTCTACGTTCACCTCCTACGAGCAGTACTTC. The rearrangement uses TRBV19 and TRBJ2-7; D is undetermined. Germline CDR1 reads LNHDA; CDR2 reads SQIVND (reference sequence). The CDR3 runs to 15 residues. The germline V and J ends were trimmed by 3 bases and 0 bases, with 12 bases remaining between them.